This T cell receptor (beta chain) is from a study of blood T cell repertoires in COVID-19. CDR1 is SEHNR, CDR2 FQNEAQ, per germline (reference sequence). This CDR3 is 15 amino acids long. Unmatched junction bases numbered 5, after V lost 6 bases and J lost 0 bases. Only in-frame clones appear in the TCRdb table, and some are missing; sequencing was by immunoSEQ multiplex PCR. The sample has roughly 200,000 clones; around 87% are singletons. The sample was PBMCs or T cells enriched from blood (not recorded which). This TCR was recovered from a man between 25 and 39 years old in a cohort exposed to, infected with or recovered from COVID-19 (not recorded which). The chain carries TRBV7-9 and TRBJ2-7, with 10 bases matching TRBD2. CDR3: CASSPASGSSYEQYF. The CDR3 DNA sequence: TGTGCCAGCAGTCCAGCTAGCGGGAGCTCCTACGAGCAGTACTTC.